Listed below are T cell receptor beta chains from one sample, sequenced in a study of radiotherapy plus CTLA-4 blockade in lung cancer. Method: immunoSEQ multiplex PCR; TCRdb's copy keeps in-frame clones and lacks some. This sample carries 100,000 to 150,000 clones, just under 80% of them seen once, and the ten largest clones take roughly 5.3%. The source was peripheral blood, collected from a patient treated with radiotherapy plus ipilimumab. The receptors were gathered from a human donor with non-small cell lung cancer who had a partial response to radiotherapy plus ipilimumab. Each CDR3 is given with its conserved first and last residue. D genes are given only for firm matches. Clone size is stated in some rows and not others, as once, few, many or a class when expanded.

abundance	v_gene	d_gene	j_gene	CDR3nt	CDR3aa
NA	TRBV5-4	NA	TRBJ2-5	TGTGCCAGCAGCTCGAGGGACAAGCAAGAGACCCAGTACTTC	CASSSRDKQETQYF
NA	TRBV4-1	NA	TRBJ2-1	TGCGCCAGCAGCCTCTTTCGGGTTCCTGAGCAGTTCTTC	CASSLFRVPEQFF
NA	TRBV30	TRBD2	TRBJ2-1	TGTGCCTGGAGTGCTAGCGGGATTCGGAATGAGCAGTTCTTC	CAWSASGIRNEQFF
NA	TRBV9	TRBD1	TRBJ2-1	TGTGCCAGCAGCCGATCGGGGGACAGGGGTGGCAATGAGCAGTTCTTC	CASSRSGDRGGNEQFF
NA	TRBV11-3	TRBD1	TRBJ2-4	TGTGCCAGCAGCTCCAACAGGGGGGTAGCCAAAAACATTCAGTACTTC	CASSSNRGVAKNIQYF
NA	TRBV21-1	NA	TRBJ2-1	TGTGCCAGCATTGCCCGATCCGGGACAGACAATGAGCAGTTCTTC	CASIARSGTDNEQFF
NA	TRBV5-4	TRBD2	TRBJ2-1	TGTGCCAGCAGCCTAAAAGCGGGAGTAGATGAGCAGTTCTTC	CASSLKAGVDEQFF
NA	TRBV4-2	TRBD2	TRBJ2-1	TGTGCCAGCACGGGGCGGGAGGCAGACAATGAGCAGTTCTTC	CASTGREADNEQFF
NA	TRBV5-1	NA	TRBJ2-2	TGCGCCAGCAGCTTGGTGGAGGGGGCTGACACCGGGGAGCTGTTTTTT	CASSLVEGADTGELFF
NA	TRBV29-1	TRBD2	TRBJ2-1	TGCAGCGTTGCCCCCGGGAGGGAGCAGTTCTTC	CSVAPGREQFF
NA	TRBV7-9	NA	TRBJ2-3	TGTGCCAGCAGCTTATGGAGTGGGGGCGGCCAGGGCACAGATACGCAGTATTTT	CASSLWSGGGQGTDTQYF
NA	TRBV18	TRBD2	TRBJ2-3	TGTGCCAGCTCCCCAAGCGGGATGTCAGATACGCAGTATTTT	CASSPSGMSDTQYF
NA	TRBV10-3	NA	TRBJ2-1	TGTGCCATCAAGCAAGGCGGCGGCAATGAGCAGTTCTTC	CAIKQGGGNEQFF
NA	TRBV18	TRBD1	TRBJ2-2	TGTGCCAGCTCACCACGGGTAGCGACAGGGCGAACCGGGGAGCTGTTTTTT	CASSPRVATGRTGELFF
once	TRBV6-1	NA	TRBJ1-1	TGTGCCAGCACCGAGCGGGGGAGGACTGAAGCTTTCTTT	CASTERGRTEAFF
NA	TRBV5-1	TRBD1	TRBJ2-1	TGCGCCAGCAGCTTGGCCGGGACAGGGGGCGAGTATCGGTTCTTC	CASSLAGTGGEYRFF
NA	TRBV25-1	NA	TRBJ1-2	TGTGCCAGCAGTGATACAATCAACTATGGCTACACCTTC	CASSDTINYGYTF
NA	TRBV4-1	NA	TRBJ1-1	TGCGCCAGCAGCCAAGGCGGCCGGCCTGAAGCTTTCTTT	CASSQGGRPEAFF
NA	TRBV9	NA	TRBJ1-2	TGTGCCAGCAGCGGTTTTACAGGGTCGGGTGGCTACACCTTC	CASSGFTGSGGYTF
few	TRBV30	NA	TRBJ1-2	TGTGCCTGGAGTGTCTCATTTACAGCTGACTATGGCTACACCTTC	CAWSVSFTADYGYTF
NA	TRBV15	TRBD2	TRBJ2-7	TGTGCCACCAGCAGAGTCGGGACTAGCGGGGACGAGCAGTACTTC	CATSRVGTSGDEQYF
NA	TRBV2	TRBD2	TRBJ2-2	TGTGCCAGCAGTGAAAGAGAAACCACCACCGGGGGGGGGCTGTTTTTT	CASSERETTTGGGLFF
NA	TRBV13	NA	TRBJ2-1	TGTGCCAGCAGCTTCGGGCGGGGCCACTACAATGAGCAGTTCTTC	CASSFGRGHYNEQFF
NA	TRBV27	NA	TRBJ2-2	TGTGCCAGCAGTTTACGCACCGGGGAGCTGTTTTTT	CASSLRTGELFF
NA	TRBV4-2	TRBD2	TRBJ2-2	TGTGCCAGCAGCCAAGATCCCGCGGGAGATGTCTCCGGGGAGCTGTTTTTT	CASSQDPAGDVSGELFF
NA	TRBV18	TRBD2	TRBJ2-5	TGTGCCAGCTCACCGCTAATTAGCGGGGGACAAGAGACCCAGTACTTC	CASSPLISGGQETQYF
NA	TRBV7-2	TRBD1	TRBJ1-4	TGTGCCAGCAGCTTAGTGGGCCAGGGGGCCGGGGAAAAACTGTTTTTT	CASSLVGQGAGEKLFF
few	TRBV11-2	NA	TRBJ1-2	TGTGCCAGCAGCTTAGATGCAACGAGCTATGGCTACACCTTC	CASSLDATSYGYTF
NA	TRBV7-8	NA	TRBJ2-1	TGTGCCAGCAGCTCACGACTAGATCGGAATGAGCAGTTCTTC	CASSSRLDRNEQFF
NA	TRBV5-1	NA	TRBJ2-7	TGCGCCAGCAGCTTGGTGCTAGATAGTTACGAGCAGTACTTC	CASSLVLDSYEQYF
NA	TRBV6-5	TRBD1	TRBJ1-1	TGTGCCAGCAGTTACTGGGACAGGAAGAACACTGAAGCTTTCTTT	CASSYWDRKNTEAFF
NA	TRBV10-1	TRBD1	TRBJ1-2	TGCGCCAGCAGTGTGAGGTACAGGGGCGGGCGGCCTAACTATGGCTACACCTTC	CASSVRYRGGRPNYGYTF
NA	TRBV6-1	TRBD2	TRBJ2-7	TGTGCCAGCAGTGAGCCTAGCGGCTACGAGCAGTACTTC	CASSEPSGYEQYF
NA	TRBV19	NA	TRBJ2-7	TGTGCCAGTAGTATGTCAATCCGGAGGGGCCACACTGAATACGAGCAGTACTTC	CASSMSIRRGHTEYEQYF
NA	TRBV28	NA	TRBJ1-1	TGTGCCAGCAGTTTGGGCAGGGACACTGAAGCTTTCTTT	CASSLGRDTEAFF
few	TRBV2	TRBD1	TRBJ2-2	TGTGCCAGCAGCCTGGGACAGGGGGGGACCGGGGAGCTGTTTTTT	CASSLGQGGTGELFF
NA	TRBV4-1	TRBD2	TRBJ2-1	TGCGCCAGCAGCCAAGATTCTGCCAGCGGGAGGGCCCATGAGCAGTTCTTC	CASSQDSASGRAHEQFF
NA	TRBV12-5	TRBD2	TRBJ2-1	TGTGCTAGTGGAATTAGCGGGACCTCCTACAATGAGCAGTTCTTC	CASGISGTSYNEQFF
NA	TRBV18	NA	TRBJ2-2	TGTGCCAGCTCACCAGACACCAACACCGGGGAGCTGTTTTTT	CASSPDTNTGELFF
NA	TRBV27	NA	TRBJ2-3	TGTGCCAGCCGAACACAGAGCACAGATACGCAGTATTTT	CASRTQSTDTQYF
NA	TRBV6-1	NA	TRBJ2-5	TGTGCCAGCAGATTAGGGGTGGAGACCCAGTACTTC	CASRLGVETQYF
NA	TRBV5-6	NA	TRBJ1-1	TGTGCCAGCAGACGACATACAGGGAACACTGAAGCTTTCTTT	CASRRHTGNTEAFF
NA	TRBV5-4	TRBD1	TRBJ1-2	TGTGCCAGCAGCAACCAGGGGGATGCGAGTGGCTACACCTTC	CASSNQGDASGYTF
NA	TRBV27	NA	TRBJ2-5	TGTGCCAGCAAAGACAGGACGAGACAAGAGACCCAGTACTTC	CASKDRTRQETQYF